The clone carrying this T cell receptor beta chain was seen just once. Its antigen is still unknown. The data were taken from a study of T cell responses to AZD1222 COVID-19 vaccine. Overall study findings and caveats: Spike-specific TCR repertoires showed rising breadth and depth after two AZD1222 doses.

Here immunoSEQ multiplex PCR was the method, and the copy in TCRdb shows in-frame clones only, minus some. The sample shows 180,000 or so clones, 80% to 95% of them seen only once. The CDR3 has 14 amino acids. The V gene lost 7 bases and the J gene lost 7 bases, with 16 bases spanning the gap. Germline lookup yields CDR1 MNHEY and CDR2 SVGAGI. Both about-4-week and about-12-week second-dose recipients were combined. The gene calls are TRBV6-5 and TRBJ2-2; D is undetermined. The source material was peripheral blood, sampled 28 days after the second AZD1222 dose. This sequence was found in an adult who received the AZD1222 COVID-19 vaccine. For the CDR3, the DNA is TGTGCCAGCACCCCTTGGAGATTCAGCGGGGAGCTGTTTTTT. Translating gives CASTPWRFSGELFF.